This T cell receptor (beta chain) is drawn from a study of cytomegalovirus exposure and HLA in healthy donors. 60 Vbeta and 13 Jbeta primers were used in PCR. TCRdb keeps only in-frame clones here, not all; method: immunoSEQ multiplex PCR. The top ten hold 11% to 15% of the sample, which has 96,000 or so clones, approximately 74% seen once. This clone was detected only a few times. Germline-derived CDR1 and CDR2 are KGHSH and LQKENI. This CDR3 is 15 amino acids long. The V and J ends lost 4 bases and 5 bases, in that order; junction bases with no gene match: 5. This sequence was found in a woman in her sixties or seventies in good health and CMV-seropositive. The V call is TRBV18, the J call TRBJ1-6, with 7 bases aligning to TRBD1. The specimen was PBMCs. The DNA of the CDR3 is TGTGCCAGCTCACTCCCGGGACAGAATAATTCACCCCTCCACTTT. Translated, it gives CASSLPGQNNSPLHF.